A selection of T cell receptor beta chains follows, all from one sample in a study of blood T cell repertoires in COVID-19. TCRdb's copy holds only in-frame clones and misses some; the assay was immunoSEQ multiplex PCR. Of approximately 170,000 clones in the sample, 84% are singletons; the top ten hold about 8%. Sequencing used peripheral blood. Receptor source: a middle-aged man who had recovered from COVID-19. Both conserved end residues are part of each CDR3. D genes are given only for firm matches.

j_gene	d_gene	v_gene	CDR3aa	CDR3nt
TRBJ2-5	TRBD2	TRBV4-3	CASSQGNTGRARGETQYF	TGCGCCAGCAGCCAAGGAAATACCGGGAGGGCCCGCGGAGAGACCCAGTACTTC
TRBJ2-1	TRBD2	TRBV5-6	CASTYPSGTYNEQFF	TGTGCCAGCACCTACCCTAGCGGGACCTACAATGAGCAGTTCTTC
TRBJ2-1	.	TRBV5-6	CASSLGASEQFF	TGTGCCAGCAGCTTAGGAGCGAGTGAGCAGTTCTTC
TRBJ2-5	.	TRBV7-9	CASSLIFGLALGETQYF	TGTGCCAGCAGCTTAATATTTGGGCTAGCGTTGGGAGAGACCCAGTACTTC
TRBJ2-4	TRBD1	TRBV4-1	CASSHQTGGGENIQYF	TGCGCCAGCAGCCACCAGACAGGGGGCGGCGAAAACATTCAGTACTTC
TRBJ1-5	.	TRBV7-8	CASSYFDRRNQPQHF	TGTGCCAGCAGCTACTTCGACAGACGCAATCAGCCCCAGCATTTT
TRBJ2-3	.	TRBV6-2/TRBV6-3	CASRPTSTDTQYF	TGTGCCAGCAGACCTACTAGCACAGATACGCAGTATTTT
TRBJ2-1	.	TRBV4-2	CASRPDGGTEQFF	TGTGCCAGTCGGCCGGACGGCGGGACTGAGCAGTTCTTC
TRBJ2-1	.	TRBV7-9	CASSSTWEDEQFF	TGTGCCAGCAGCTCAACGTGGGAGGATGAGCAGTTCTTC
TRBJ2-5	.	TRBV12-3/TRBV12-4	CASSLDTRGTQYF	TGTGCCAGCAGCCTTGATACAAGGGGGACCCAGTACTTC